This T cell receptor (beta chain) was identified in a study of shared clonotypes between healthy human individuals. This CDR3 is 16 amino acids long. CDR1 SGHAT and CDR2 FQNNGV come from the germline V gene. V shed 6 bases and J 6 bases; nucleotides not matched to a gene: 8. Assay used: immunoSEQ multiplex PCR; TCRdb lists only in-frame clones, some missing. The table has millions of clones, approximately 95% seen once. The genes are TRBV11-2 and TRBJ2-3; 14 nucleotides line up with TRBD2. The sample was naive CD4+ T cells from PBMCs. The subset denotes: CD45RA+ positively selected. This receptor was taken from a man between 18 and 35 years old in good health. Some clones in this sample may be carry-over from other donors' samples. The CDR3 is CASSPGLAGATDTQYF. The CDR3 nucleotides read TGTGCCAGCAGTCCGGGACTAGCGGGAGCAACGGATACGCAGTATTTT.